The 27 T cell receptor beta chains listed next were all sequenced from one sample in a study of T cells in Graves' hyperthyroidism and ophthalmopathy (dated by TCRdb to between 2019 and 2020). The library was made by multiplex PCR. Sequencing took place on an Illumina HiSeq 2000. The TCR beta CDR3 regions were amplified from RNA transcripts. For the first round of RT-PCR on the TCR CDR3, the HTBI primer set was used together with the Qiagen OneStep RT-PCR kit. TCRdb reran the public reads through fastp at Q25 and MiXCR, keeping productive beta chains. Here each entry gathers all rows of one CDR3 protein and keeps the most common genes and DNA. The sample contains about 180,000 distinct CDR3 sequences, 15% to 20% of them found a single time. The ten largest clones represent around 29% of the sample. Material: blood. The receptors were sampled from a woman in her 50s with Graves' hyperthyroidism.

This clonotype was counted many times. The chain is built from TRBV7-6 and TRBJ1-1; 8 bases match TRBD1. The germline V gene has CDR1 SGHVS and CDR2 FNYEAQ. This CDR3 has 14 residues. Losses at the gene ends were 5 bases for V and 5 bases for J; bases not matched to a gene: 7. The CDR3 bases are TGTGCCAGCAGCCCCAGGGGGCTGCATACTGAAGCTTTCTTT. It yields the protein CASSPRGLHTEAFF.

This clonotype was observed many times. V is TRBV6-1 and J is TRBJ1-2; D gene ambiguous. Per germline, CDR1 MNHNS and CDR2 SASEGT. The CDR3 loop spans 14 amino acids. Trimming left V 5 bases short and J 1 base short, with 11 bases between. CDR3 in amino acids: CASSSTGINYGYTF. CDR3 nucleotide sequence: TGTGCCAGCAGTTCCACCGGGATTAACTATGGCTACACCTTC.

In regard to this clonotype: A clone one base away is much larger, so this may be a read error. The chain combines TRBV12-3 or TRBV12-4 with TRBJ2-5, with D perhaps matching TRBD1 (5 bases). V was shortened by 5 bases and J by 1 base, with 8 bases between the two germline ends. The CDR3 consists of 13 residues. The chain's CDR3 is CASSHRIQETQYF. The CDR3 coding sequence is TGTGCCAGCAGTCACAGGATCCAAGAGACCCAGTACTTC.

This clonotype was counted ten times or more. The chain has TRBV24-1 and TRBJ2-2; D may match TRBD1 or TRBD2 (5 bases each). Germline V gene sequence: CDR1 KGHDR, CDR2 SFDVKD. The V end lost 5 bases, the J end lost 6 bases, and 15 bases lay between the germline ends. This CDR3 is 15 amino acids long. Here the CDR3 reads CATSGRGGFAGELFF. For the CDR3, the DNA is TGTGCCACCAGTGGTAGGGGCGGGTTTGCCGGGGAGCTGTTTTTT.

The chain employs TRBV4-1 and TRBJ1-2; D is perhaps TRBD1 (5 bases). CDR3 length equals 15 residues. Germline loops: CDR1 MGHRA, CDR2 YSYEKL. V dropped 5 bases and J dropped 2 bases, with 15 bases sitting between them. CDR3 DNA: TGCGCCAGCAGCGGATCGGAGGGGACCAACTATGGCTACACCTTC. It yields the protein CASSGSEGTNYGYTF.

This clonotype has ten or more counts. The V call is TRBV7-9, the J call TRBJ2-2; D is perhaps TRBD1 (6 bases). The CDR3 extends over 14 amino acids. The germline gives CDR1 SEHNR, CDR2 FQNEAQ (reference sequence). Trimming stripped 2 bases from V and 7 bases from J, with 11 bases between. CDR3 protein: CASSLQGYGGELFF. As DNA, the CDR3 is TGTGCCAGCAGCTTACAGGGGTACGGCGGGGAGCTGTTTTTT.

This clonotype came up many times. The CDR3 sequence is CATSPGQGIYEQYF. The CDR3 DNA reads TGTGCCACCAGCCCGGGACAGGGTATCTACGAGCAGTACTTC. This sequence joins TRBV24-1 and TRBJ2-7, with 9 bases aligning to TRBD1. V gave up 7 bases and J gave up 3 bases; unmatched junction bases: 6. The V gene's germline CDR1 is KGHDR and CDR2 SFDVKD. The CDR3 extends over 14 amino acids.

This clonotype occurred many times. This chain links TRBV5-1 with TRBJ1-6; possibly TRBD1 for D (5 bases). The V end lost 1 base, the J end lost 3 bases, and 17 bases lay between the germline ends. CDR1 is SGHRS, CDR2 YFSETQ, per germline. This CDR3 region has 18 residues. CDR3 loop: CASSLYPTVTDYNSPLHF. The CDR3, as DNA: TGCGCCAGCAGCTTGTACCCGACAGTAACTGACTATAATTCACCCCTCCACTTT.

The sample holds many counts of this clonotype. This chain joins TRBV6-1 and TRBJ1-2; the D is unclear. The V gene lost 6 bases and the J gene lost 3 bases, with 17 bases spanning the gap. This CDR3 is 15 amino acids long. In germline, CDR1 is MNHNS, CDR2 SASEGT. CDR3 loop: CASSPYEVRDYGYTF. As DNA, the CDR3 is TGTGCCAGCAGCCCTTATGAGGTTAGGGACTATGGCTACACCTTC.

In this sample, this clonotype turned up a few times. At one of its ends the junction is not consistent with the germline gene, which may arise from a read error. The gene calls are TRBV19 and TRBJ2-1; D remains ambiguous. This CDR3 comprises 13 residues. Germline assignment: CDR1 LNHDA and CDR2 SQIVND (reference sequence). DNA of the CDR3: TGTGCCAGTAGTTTAGGGCGGAACAATGAGCGGTTCTTC. Translating gives CASSLGRNNERFF.

This clonotype was detected ten times or more. This chain uses TRBV6-1 with TRBJ1-1, with unresolved D. The germline gives CDR1 MNHNS, CDR2 SASEGT. Trimming pared 6 bases from V and 6 bases from J, leaving 11 bases between. The length of the CDR3 is 12 residues. CDR3 in DNA: TGTGCCAGCAGCCCGACATGGCCTGAAGCTTTCTTT. It is translated as CASSPTWPEAFF.

As to this clonotype: This may come from a read error, since a much larger clone is one base off. For the CDR3, the DNA is TGTGCCAGCAGCCACCATCCTAGCGGGGGCCACGATGAGCAGTTCTTC. Residues: CASSHHPSGGHDEQFF. This chain joins TRBV7-3 and TRBJ2-1, with 10 bases matching TRBD2. V dropped 5 bases and J dropped 8; count of bases not matched to a gene: 12. Germline V gives CDR1 SGHTA, CDR2 FQGTGA. The CDR3 contains 16 residues.

This clonotype has only a few counts. With a much larger clone just one base away, this may be a read error. Without the conserved terminal phenylalanine or tryptophan, this CDR3 likely stems from a read error. V and J are TRBV12-3 or TRBV12-4 and TRBJ1-2; D call uncertain. This CDR3 comprises 13 residues. With 3 bases removed from V and 4 bases from J, the gap between germline ends came to 9 bases. The CDR3 loop reads CASSLRRPYGYTL. CDR3 DNA sequence: TGTGCCAGCAGTTTGAGACGGCCCTATGGCTACACCCTC.

This clonotype occurred many times. The chain couples TRBV29-1 to TRBJ1-1, with D possibly being TRBD1 (5 bases). The CDR3 is made up of 16 amino acids. Trimming removed 4 bases from V and 0 bases from J, with 18 bases in between. CDR1 is SQVTM, CDR2 ANQGSEA, per germline. The CDR3 sequence is CSVGAGRQPLNTEAFF. The CDR3 bases are TGCAGCGTTGGGGCCGGTAGACAGCCACTGAACACTGAAGCTTTCTTT. The whole variable domain, remainder taken from reference TRBV29-1 and TRBJ1-1, is SAVISQKPSRDICQRGTSLTIQCQVDSQVTMMFWYRQQPGQSLTLIATANQGSEATYESGFVIDKFPISRPNLTFSTLTVSNMSPEDSSIYLCSVGAGRQPLNTEAFFGQGTRLTVV.

This clonotype was detected ten times or more. The CDR3 DNA is TGCGCCAGCAGCTTGGAGGGGAACGAGCAGTACTTC. Amino acid sequence: CASSLEGNEQYF. V usage is TRBV5-1 and J usage is TRBJ2-7; D is possibly TRBD1 (5 bases). V lost 0 bases and J lost 5, with 6 bases in between. The CDR3 has 12 amino acids. Germline V gives CDR1 SGHRS, CDR2 YFSETQ. The full variable domain, completed using reference TRBV5-1 and TRBJ2-7, is KAGVTQTPRYLIKTRGQQVTLSCSPISGHRSVSWYQQTPGQGLQFLFEYFSETQRNKGNFPGRFSGRQFSNSRSEMNVSTLELGDSALYLCASSLEGNEQYFGPGTRLTVT.

This clonotype was seen a single time. Being one base from a much bigger clone, this may be a read error. The CDR3 sequence: CASGLAPGWGDTQYF. In nucleotides, the CDR3 is TGTGCCAGCGGCTTAGCGCCGGGCTGGGGAGATACGCAGTATTTT. J is TRBJ2-3 and V is TRBV7-2; a possible D gene is TRBD2 (5 bases). The CDR3 consists of 15 residues. CDR1 and CDR2 (germline): SGHTA, FQGNSA.

This clonotype was found many times. This sequence joins TRBV12-3 or TRBV12-4 and TRBJ1-1; unclear D gene. V lost 6 bases to trimming and J lost 6 bases, with 14 bases between them. This CDR3 is built from 13 residues. The CDR3 loop is CASRSLRRPEAFF. In DNA, the CDR3 is TGTGCCAGCAGGTCCCTTAGGCGACCTGAAGCTTTCTTT.

This clonotype was recorded at least ten times. V usage is TRBV28 and J usage is TRBJ1-1; perhaps TRBD1 as D (6 bases). The CDR3 totals 16 residues. Germline assignment: CDR1 MDHEN and CDR2 SYDVKM. The germline V and J ends were trimmed by 6 bases and 3 bases, with 20 bases remaining between them. The CDR3 bases are TGTGCCAGCAGCCACCCGAGACAGGCGATGGACACTGAAGCTTTCTTT. Protein: CASSHPRQAMDTEAFF.

This clonotype was counted many times. The chain is built from TRBV7-9 and TRBJ2-2, with TRBD2 identical over 7 bases. The length of the CDR3 is 15 residues. The junction had 4 bases not matched to a gene; V was cut back by 3 bases and J by 3 bases. From germline, CDR1 is SEHNR and CDR2 FQNEAQ (reference sequence). CDR3 residues: CASSLQGGDTGELFF. The CDR3 DNA is TGTGCCAGCAGCTTGCAGGGAGGGGACACCGGGGAGCTGTTTTTT.

This clonotype was detected ten times or more. This sequence joins TRBV11-1 and TRBJ1-1, with a tentative D call TRBD1 (6 bases). V was shortened by 5 bases and J by 6 bases, with 10 bases between the two germline ends. CDR3 length: 12 residues. CDR1 SGHAT and CDR2 FQDESV come from the germline V gene (reference sequence). The CDR3 sequence is CASSTNRAEAFF. In DNA, the CDR3 is TGTGCCAGCAGCACCAACAGGGCTGAAGCTTTCTTT.

Ten or more counts support this clonotype. The chain is built from TRBV5-6 and TRBJ2-1; tentative D call: TRBD2 (5 bases). Trimming removed 0 bases from V and 7 bases from J, with 17 bases in between. The CDR3 sequence is 16 residues long. In germline, CDR1 is SGHDT, CDR2 YYEEEE. CDR3 protein: CASSLAASLRANEQFF. The DNA for the CDR3 is TGTGCCAGCAGCTTGGCCGCTAGCCTGAGGGCGAATGAGCAGTTCTTC.

The chain couples TRBV12-3 or TRBV12-4 to TRBJ1-2; D is ambiguous. This CDR3 region has 16 residues. V was clipped by 5 bases and J by 2 bases, with 18 bases between them. The CDR3 protein is CASSPPDTRRNYGYTF. CDR3 nucleotides: TGTGCCAGCAGTCCCCCAGACACAAGACGAAACTATGGCTACACCTTC.

This clonotype was counted ten times or more. The V call is TRBV27, the J call TRBJ1-6, with no clear D. V was pared by 5 bases and J by 8 bases, with 19 bases between. The CDR3 sequence is 16 residues long. Germline CDR1 reads MNHEY; CDR2 reads SMNVEV (reference sequence). CDR3 nucleotides: TGTGCCAGCAGTAGAACCTGGGTCAGCTCGTATTCACCCCTCCACTTT. It is translated as CASSRTWVSSYSPLHF.

This clonotype was observed many times. V usage is TRBV4-1 and J usage is TRBJ2-7; D ambiguous. The CDR3 has 18 amino acids. The V and J ends lost 1 base and 2 bases respectively, with 21 bases between them. Germline-derived CDR1 and CDR2 are MGHRA and YSYEKL. The CDR3 nucleotides read TGCGCCAGCAGCCAAGCGAGGCCGCAAAGACAATCTACCTACGAGCAGTACTTC. This codes for CASSQARPQRQSTYEQYF.

This clonotype was seen many times. This chain joins TRBV5-1 and TRBJ2-6; D gene unclear. The CDR3 consists of 13 residues. Germline values: CDR1 SGHRS, CDR2 YFSETQ. Trimming cost V 6 bases and J 11 bases, with 15 bases left between them. The CDR3 sequence is CASKPLPNHVLTF. The CDR3 coding sequence is TGCGCCAGCAAGCCCCTGCCAAATCACGTCCTGACTTTC.

This clonotype was observed at least ten times. The chain is built from TRBV18 and TRBJ1-4; D is uncertain. Per germline, CDR1 KGHSH and CDR2 LQKENI. The CDR3 sequence is 16 residues long. V gave up 3 bases and J gave up 0 bases, with 11 bases separating them. In nucleotides, the CDR3 is TGTGCCAGCTCACCCAAAGGGCCCGCAACTAATGAAAAACTGTTTTTT. It encodes CASSPKGPATNEKLFF.

This clonotype showed up just a few times. A read error is possible here, since a much larger clone lies one base away. This CDR3 is missing its conserved last phenylalanine or tryptophan, likely due to a read error. The chain carries TRBV28 and TRBJ2-7; no firm D call. CDR1 is MDHEN and CDR2 is SYDVKM in the germline V gene. The CDR3 consists of 14 residues. V was shortened by 3 bases and J by 1 base, with 10 bases between the two germline ends. CDR3 in amino acids: CASSFEDTSYEQYL. The DNA of the CDR3 is TGTGCCAGCAGTTTTGAAGACACGTCCTACGAGCAGTACCTC.